Listed below are T cell receptor beta chains from one sample, sequenced in a study of vaccination and CD4 T cells after COVID-19. Their antigens are not known. Using its own MiXCR run on the PCR reads, TCRdb lists one record per CDR3 protein. The sample shows under 20,000 distinct CDR3 sequences, around two fifths of them seen only once. The sample consisted of cultured CD4+ T cells from blood. The receptors here all came from a human donor with COVID-19. CDR3s include the opening cysteine and the closing phenylalanine or tryptophan. The D gene is left open where the match is weak. Clone size is not always given. Where it is, it says once, few, many or a class for expanded clones.

V: TRBV5-8; size: -; J: TRBJ2-1; length: 15; D: TRBD2; DNA: TGTGCCAGCAGCCTAGCGGGGGCGAACTACAATGAGCAGTTCTTC; CDR3: CASSLAGANYNEQFF
V: TRBV20-1; size: -; J: TRBJ1-2; length: 15; D: -; DNA: TGCAGTGCTAGAGAGGCCCTGGGATCTAACTATGGCTACACCTTC; CDR3: CSAREALGSNYGYTF
V: TRBV20-1; size: few; J: TRBJ2-7; length: 11; D: -; DNA: TGCAGTGCTCCTCAGGGAGAACAGCAGTACTTC; CDR3: CSAPQGEQQYF
V: TRBV28; size: -; J: TRBJ2-6; length: 15; D: -; DNA: TGTGCCAGCAGTGGCTCAAGCTCTGGGGCCAACGTCCTGACTTTC; CDR3: CASSGSSSGANVLTF
V: TRBV6-2/TRBV6-3; size: few; J: TRBJ1-1; length: 15; D: -; DNA: TGTGCCAGCAGTTACCTTTTGGGAGGGGACACTGAAGCTTTCTTT; CDR3: CASSYLLGGDTEAFF
V: TRBV24-1; size: few; J: TRBJ2-3; length: 15; D: TRBD2; DNA: TGTGCCACCAGCCTAGCGGGGGGGCGGGAAGATACGCAGTATTTT; CDR3: CATSLAGGREDTQYF
V: TRBV7-6; size: -; J: TRBJ1-2; length: 12; D: -; DNA: TGTGCCAGCAGCCCAGGAACTGACGGCTACACCTTC; CDR3: CASSPGTDGYTF
V: TRBV19; size: few; J: TRBJ1-6; length: 14; D: -; DNA: TGTGCCAGTACTCCCGCCCTGTTTAATTCACCCCTCCACTTT; CDR3: CASTPALFNSPLHF
V: TRBV29-1; size: few; J: TRBJ2-5; length: 14; D: TRBD2; DNA: TGCAGCGTTAAAGGCGGGGGGGCGCTGGAGACCCAGTACTTC; CDR3: CSVKGGGALETQYF
V: TRBV19; size: -; J: TRBJ2-7; length: 16; D: -; DNA: TGTGCCAGTAGTATAGGGGGCATTGGGAGCTCCTACGAGCAGTACTTC; CDR3: CASSIGGIGSSYEQYF
V: TRBV6-5; size: few; J: TRBJ2-1; length: 16; D: TRBD2; DNA: TGTGCCAGCAGTTACAGGACTAGCGGATACTACAATGAGCAGTTCTTC; CDR3: CASSYRTSGYYNEQFF
V: TRBV11-2; size: -; J: TRBJ1-4; length: 15; D: -; DNA: TGTGCCAGCAGGAGGGTGGGGCCCAAGGGTGAAAAACTGTTTTTT; CDR3: CASRRVGPKGEKLFF
V: TRBV6-1; size: -; J: TRBJ2-7; length: 14; D: -; DNA: TGTGCCAGCAGGCCCCGGGACTCAGGGCCGGGGCAGTACTTC; CDR3: CASRPRDSGPGQYF
V: TRBV7-9; size: -; J: TRBJ2-5; length: 15; D: -; DNA: TGTGCCAGCAGCTCACGGGGTAGCGAGGAAGAGACCCAGTACTTC; CDR3: CASSSRGSEEETQYF
V: TRBV19; size: few; J: TRBJ2-1; length: 14; D: -; DNA: TGTGCCAGTAGTACCGTAGGGGGCGGGGATGAGCAGTTCTTC; CDR3: CASSTVGGGDEQFF
V: TRBV7-9; size: -; J: TRBJ1-2; length: 15; D: -; DNA: TGTGCCAGCAGCTTAGTGGGGGGCCCTAACTATGGCTACACCTTC; CDR3: CASSLVGGPNYGYTF
V: TRBV15; size: medium-sized; J: TRBJ1-5; length: 15; D: -; DNA: TGTGCCACGGAGTCCCTAGGCGCAGCACGGCAGCCCCAGCATTTT; CDR3: CATESLGAARQPQHF
V: TRBV27; size: few; J: TRBJ2-7; length: 13; D: -; DNA: TGTGCCAGCAGCTCCAGGGTAATCGACGAGCAGTACTTC; CDR3: CASSSRVIDEQYF
V: TRBV27; size: few; J: TRBJ1-1; length: 17; D: -; DNA: TGTGCCAGCAGTTTTGGTGGAGTCGGAGGGGACCTTGGTGAAGCTTTCTTT; CDR3: CASSFGGVGGDLGEAFF
V: TRBV5-4; size: few; J: TRBJ2-5; length: 13; D: -; DNA: TGTGCCAGCAGCTTGGCCAGGCAAGAGACCCAGTACTTC; CDR3: CASSLARQETQYF
V: TRBV19; size: -; J: TRBJ1-1; length: 16; D: -; DNA: TGTGCCAGTAGTATACCCGGCCGGGGCGGGAACACTGAAGCTTTCTTT; CDR3: CASSIPGRGGNTEAFF
V: TRBV6-2/TRBV6-3; size: -; J: TRBJ1-1; length: 11; D: -; DNA: TGTGCCAGCATGAGGAACACTGAAGCTTTCTTT; CDR3: CASMRNTEAFF
V: TRBV7-6; size: few; J: TRBJ2-7; length: 14; D: TRBD1; DNA: TGTGCCAGCAGCCCAAGGACAGGGGTGTACGAGCAGTACTTC; CDR3: CASSPRTGVYEQYF
V: TRBV7-3; size: -; J: TRBJ2-3; length: 15; D: TRBD2; DNA: TGTGCCAGCAGCAGAGGACTAGGGGCACGGGATACGCAGTATTTT; CDR3: CASSRGLGARDTQYF
V: TRBV7-2; size: few; J: TRBJ1-5; length: 16; D: TRBD1; DNA: TGTGCCAGCAGCTTAGCGGAGACAGGGCCCAATCAGCCCCAGCATTTT; CDR3: CASSLAETGPNQPQHF
V: TRBV12-3/TRBV12-4; size: few; J: TRBJ1-1; length: 14; D: TRBD1; DNA: TGTGCCAGCACTATACAGGGGGTCGACACTGAAGCTTTCTTT; CDR3: CASTIQGVDTEAFF
V: TRBV6-1; size: -; J: TRBJ1-2; length: 13; D: TRBD1; DNA: TGTGCCAGCAGTGAGACTGGACAGGGGAGTTCTACCTTC; CDR3: CASSETGQGSSTF